This entry features one TCR beta chain sequence. CDR3 length: 14 amino acids. V dropped 2 bases and J dropped 8; count of bases not matched to a gene: 10. The germline gives CDR1 GTSNPN, CDR2 SVGIG (reference sequence). The data were taken from a study of blood T cell repertoires in COVID-19. At the level of the study: PBMCs, B-cell-depleted T cells, or T cells were the source of the cDNA or gDNA that made up the material.

TCRdb's copy holds only in-frame clones and misses some; the assay was immunoSEQ multiplex PCR. The sample holds under 350,000 clones, 65% to 90% seen once. The chain joins TRBV30 to TRBJ1-2; TRBD1 matches at 8 bases. The sequence was collected from a human donor in a cohort sampled during active COVID-19. The sample was peripheral blood. CDR3 in DNA: TGTGCCTGGAGTCGTACATCAGGGGGCGTAGGCTACACCTTC. Translating it yields CAWSRTSGGVGYTF.